This record concerns one T cell receptor beta chain sequence. This sample stems from a study of T cell responses to AZD1222 COVID-19 vaccine. Only in-frame clones appear in the TCRdb table, and some are missing; sequencing was by immunoSEQ multiplex PCR. The table records some 110,000 clones, about 88% of them present only once. The specimen comprised peripheral blood, sampled 28 days after the second AZD1222 dose. This TCR derives from an adult who received the AZD1222 COVID-19 vaccine.

The CDR3 here is CAWEIMSGTVDGYTF. CDR3 coding DNA: TGTGCCTGGGAGATAATGAGCGGGACAGTAGATGGCTACACCTTC. This rearrangement joins TRBV30 to TRBJ1-2; 7 nucleotides line up with TRBD1. The CDR3 totals 15 residues. V trimming: 5 bases; J trimming: 6 bases; junction bases outside the gene matches: 15. CDR1 is GTSNPN, CDR2 SVGIG, per germline (reference sequence).